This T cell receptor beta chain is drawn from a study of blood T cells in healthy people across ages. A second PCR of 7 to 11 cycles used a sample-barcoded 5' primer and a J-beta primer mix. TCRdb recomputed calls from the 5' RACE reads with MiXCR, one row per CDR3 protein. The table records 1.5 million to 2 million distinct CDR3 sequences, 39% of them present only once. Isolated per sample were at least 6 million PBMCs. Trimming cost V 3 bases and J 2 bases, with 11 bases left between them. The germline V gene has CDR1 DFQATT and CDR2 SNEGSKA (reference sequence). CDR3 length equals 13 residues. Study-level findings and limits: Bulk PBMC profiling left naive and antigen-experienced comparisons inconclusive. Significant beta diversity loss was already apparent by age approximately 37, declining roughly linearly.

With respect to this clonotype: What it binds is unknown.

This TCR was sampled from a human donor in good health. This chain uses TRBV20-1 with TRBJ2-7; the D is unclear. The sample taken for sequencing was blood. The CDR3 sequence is CSASGEKPYEQYF. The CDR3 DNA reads TGCAGTGCTAGCGGAGAGAAGCCCTACGAGCAGTACTTC.